The 6 T cell receptor beta chains below come from one sample, sequenced in a study of cytomegalovirus exposure and HLA in healthy donors. A multiplex PCR was run with 60 Vbeta primers and 13 Jbeta primers. Only in-frame clones appear in the TCRdb table, and some are missing; sequencing was by immunoSEQ multiplex PCR. In the table there are 150,000 to 200,000 clones, around three quarters of which are singletons. The specimen sequenced was PBMCs. The source is a male donor in good health and CMV-seronegative.

V gene TRBV21-1 combines with J gene TRBJ1-1. TRBV21-1 corresponds to a pseudogene. The CDR3 extends over 13 amino acids. CDR3 coding DNA: TGTGCCAGCAGCAAAGATCCGGGGACTGAAGCTTTCTTT. It yields the protein CASSKDPGTEAFF.

This clone showed up just a few times. The CDR3 sequence: CASRSGHLLIYEQYF. CDR3 nucleotide sequence: TGTGCCAGCAGGTCGGGACACCTGTTAATCTACGAGCAGTACTTC. The chain employs TRBV28 and TRBJ2-7; D possibly corresponds to TRBD1 (6 bases). CDR1 and CDR2 (germline): MDHEN, SYDVKM. Trimming pared 6 bases from V and 3 bases from J, leaving 18 bases between. The CDR3 loop spans 15 amino acids.

The chain is built from TRBV30 and TRBJ2-3; possibly TRBD1 for D (6 bases). Trimming removed 0 bases at V and 3 bases at J, with 13 bases between. There are 15 residues in the CDR3. Germline CDR1 reads GTSNPN; CDR2 reads SVGIG (reference sequence). CDR3 sequence (DNA): TGTGCCTGGAGTGTCCTAAAGAGGGGGACAGATACGCAGTATTTT. Residues: CAWSVLKRGTDTQYF. Filled out from reference TRBV30 and TRBJ2-3, the complete variable domain reads SQTIHQWPATLVQPVGSPLSLECTVEGTSNPNLYWYRQAAGRGLQLLFYSVGIGQISSEVPQNLSASRPQDRQFILSSKKLLLSDSGFYLCAWSVLKRGTDTQYFGPGTRLTVL.

The chain couples TRBV5-6 to TRBJ2-7; D is possibly TRBD1 (6 bases). Trimming took 6 bases from V and 0 from J, leaving 16 bases between them. The CDR3 loop spans 15 amino acids. Germline values: CDR1 SGHDT, CDR2 YYEEEE. CDR3 DNA: TGTGCCAGCAACACAGGGTCCTCCTTCTCCTACGAGCAGTACTTC. It codes for CASNTGSSFSYEQYF.

The V call is TRBV4-1, the J call TRBJ2-3, with TRBD2 matching 9 bases. V lost 4 bases and J lost 6; bases outside the gene matches: 11. Germline values: CDR1 MGHRA, CDR2 YSYEKL. The CDR3 spans 16 residues. The DNA of the CDR3 is TGCGCCAGCAGCCTGGGGCCTAGCGGGGTTTTCGATACGCAGTATTTT. Translated, it gives CASSLGPSGVFDTQYF.

The J gene is TRBJ1-3, the V gene TRBV5-1; possibly TRBD1 for D (6 bases). From germline, CDR1 is SGHRS and CDR2 YFSETQ. This CDR3 spans 15 amino acids. V lost 3 bases and J 1 base, leaving 11 bases between the germline ends. In DNA, the CDR3 is TGCGCCAGCAGCTCTAAGACAGGTTCTGGAAACACCATATATTTT. As protein: CASSSKTGSGNTIYF.